Presented here are 14 T cell receptor beta chains from one specimen sequenced in a study of identifying expanded T cells in peripheral blood. Data came from immunoSEQ multiplex PCR; TCRdb stores just in-frame clones and leaves some out. Of around 50,000 clones in the sample, more than 70% were seen once. Sample: blood. The receptors were sampled from a person aged 18-70 years in good health.

The chain links TRBV19 to TRBJ2-1; maybe TRBD1 (10 bases). Germline V gene lookup returns CDR1 LNHDA and CDR2 SQIVND (reference sequence). This CDR3 is built from 16 residues. V lost 6 bases and J lost 16, with 31 bases in between. The CDR3 nucleotides read TGTGCCAGTAGGGGGACAGGGGTGGTCCTGGCTAGCGGGATTTTCTTC. Translation: CASRGTGVVLASGIFF.

J is TRBJ1-5 and V is TRBV21-1; whether TRBD1, the table's D call, matches the DNA was not checked. TRBV21-1 is marked as a pseudogene. This CDR3 is 18 amino acids long. The CDR3 is CASSNPRGTRAPNQPQHF. The CDR3 nucleotides read TGTGCCAGCAGCAACCCCCGTGGGACACGCGCCCCGAATCAGCCCCAGCATTTT.

The chain is built from TRBV7-9 and TRBJ2-7; 8 bases agree with TRBD1. The CDR3 runs 15 residues. With V trimmed by 1 base and J by 2 bases, 4 bases remained unmatched. Looked up from germline, CDR1 is SEHNR and CDR2 is FQNEAQ (reference sequence). The DNA of the CDR3 is TGTGCCAGCAGCTTAGGATCAGGGGGCACCTACGAGCAGTACTTC. It encodes CASSLGSGGTYEQYF.

V gene TRBV10-2 combines with J gene TRBJ2-5, with 8 bases lining up with TRBD2. The CDR3 covers 13 residues. After removal of 4 bases from V and 5 bases from J, the junction contained 3 bases not matched to a gene. Per the germline V gene, CDR1 is WSHSY and CDR2 is SAAADI. In nucleotides, the CDR3 is TGCGCCAGCAGTGCGGGGGGGTGGGAGACCCAGTACTTC. This translates into CASSAGGWETQYF.

The rearrangement uses TRBV29-1 and TRBJ2-7; 8 bases line up with TRBD1. J lost 5 bases, V lost 3 bases, and 12 bases had no gene match. Looked up from germline, CDR1 is SQVTM and CDR2 is ANQGSEA. The CDR3 consists of 15 residues. The CDR3 spells CSVELDRTGQNEQYF. DNA of the CDR3: TGCAGCGTTGAGTTAGATAGGACAGGGCAGAACGAGCAGTACTTC.

V gene TRBV5-1 combines with J gene TRBJ2-5, with a tentative D call TRBD1 (6 bases). V lost 4 bases and J lost 2, with 12 bases in between. There are 14 residues in the CDR3. The V gene's germline CDR1 is SGHRS and CDR2 YFSETQ. As DNA, the CDR3 is TGCGCCAGCAGCCCCGATGGACAGCAAGAGACCCAGTACTTC. Amino acid sequence: CASSPDGQQETQYF.

The chain joins TRBV5-6 to TRBJ2-3, with TRBD2 matching 8 bases. The V gene end was trimmed by 3 bases and the J gene end by 4 bases; junction bases not matched to a gene: 10. This CDR3 is 16 amino acids long. Germline V gene sequence: CDR1 SGHDT, CDR2 YYEEEE. The CDR3 DNA sequence: TGTGCCAGCAGCTGGGGAGGACTAGCAGGGGCAGATACGCAGTATTTT. It yields the protein CASSWGGLAGADTQYF.

The V gene is TRBV7-2, the J gene TRBJ2-7; D is undetermined. Trimming took 4 bases from V and 7 from J, leaving 11 bases between them. The CDR3 is made up of 12 amino acids. Germline V gives CDR1 SGHTA, CDR2 FQGNSA. CDR3 sequence reads: CASSYSLREQYF. CDR3 bases: TGTGCCAGCAGCTATAGTCTCAGGGAGCAGTACTTC.

The count of this clone is one. V and J are TRBV28 and TRBJ2-7; the match to TRBD1 covers 9 bases. The CDR3 length is 13 residues. Germline-derived CDR1 and CDR2 are MDHEN and SYDVKM. V lost 10 bases and J lost 4; bases outside the gene matches: 8. CDR3 nucleotide sequence: TGTGCCACTTACAGGGGGCAGGGGTACGAGCAGTACTTC. As protein: CATYRGQGYEQYF. Looking up the rest from reference TRBV28 and TRBJ2-7 gives the full variable domain: DVKVTQSSRYLVKRTGEKVFLECVQDMDHENMFWYRQDPGLGLRLIYFSYDVKMKEKGDIPEGYSVSREKKERFSLILESASTNQTSMYLCATYRGQGYEQYFGPGTRLTVT.

The rearrangement uses TRBV10-3 and TRBJ2-5; the D is unclear. V gave up 10 bases and J gave up 0 bases, with 9 bases separating them. CDR1 and CDR2 (germline): ENHRY, SYGVKD. The CDR3 consists of 12 residues. The CDR3 bases are TGTGCCACCGGGTCTTACCAAGAGACCCAGTACTTC. It yields the protein CATGSYQETQYF.

J is TRBJ2-1 and V is TRBV18; perhaps TRBD2 as D (6 bases). This CDR3 comprises 14 residues. Germline V gene data show CDR1 as KGHSH and CDR2 as LQKENI. V lost 3 bases to trimming and J lost 6 bases, with 12 bases between them. CDR3 in DNA: TGTGCCAGCTCACCGGGTGGGACTTTCAATGAGCAGTTCTTC. Its protein is CASSPGGTFNEQFF.

V is TRBV2 and J is TRBJ1-1, with a possible D match to TRBD1 (5 bases). Trimming pared 9 bases from V and 0 bases from J, leaving 8 bases between. The CDR3 is 12 amino acids. Germline CDR1 SNHLY, CDR2 FYNNEI. The CDR3 nucleotides are TGTGCCAGGACAGATATGAACACTGAAGCTTTCTTT. This encodes CARTDMNTEAFF.

The V call is TRBV25-1, the J call TRBJ2-7; D possibly corresponds to TRBD1 (6 bases). The CDR3 length is 14 residues. V lost 3 bases, J lost 1 base, and 10 bases lay in between. Germline V gene lookup returns CDR1 MGHDK and CDR2 SYGVNS. In nucleotides, the CDR3 is TGTGCCAGCAGTGACAGGGGCCGATCCTACGAGCAGTACTTC. Translated, it gives CASSDRGRSYEQYF.

The rearrangement joins TRBV28 to TRBJ2-7; D perhaps matches TRBD1 (6 bases). Looked up from germline, CDR1 is MDHEN and CDR2 is SYDVKM. There are 11 residues in the CDR3. Trimming left V 5 bases short and J 7 bases short, with 9 bases between. CDR3 residues: CASSNRDEQYF. CDR3 in DNA: TGTGCCAGCAGTAACAGGGATGAGCAGTACTTC.